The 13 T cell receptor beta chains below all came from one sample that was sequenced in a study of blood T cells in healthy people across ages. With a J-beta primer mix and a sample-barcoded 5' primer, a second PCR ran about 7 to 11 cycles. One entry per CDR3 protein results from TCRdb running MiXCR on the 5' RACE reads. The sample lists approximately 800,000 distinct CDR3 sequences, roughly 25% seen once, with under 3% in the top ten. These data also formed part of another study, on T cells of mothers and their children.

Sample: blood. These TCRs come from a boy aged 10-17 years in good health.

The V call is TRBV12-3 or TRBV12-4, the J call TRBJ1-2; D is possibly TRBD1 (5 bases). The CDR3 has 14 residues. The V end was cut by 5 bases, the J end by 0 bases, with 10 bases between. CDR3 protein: CASSLRGANYGYTF. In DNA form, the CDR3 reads TGTGCCAGCAGTCTCCGGGGGGCTAACTATGGCTACACCTTC.

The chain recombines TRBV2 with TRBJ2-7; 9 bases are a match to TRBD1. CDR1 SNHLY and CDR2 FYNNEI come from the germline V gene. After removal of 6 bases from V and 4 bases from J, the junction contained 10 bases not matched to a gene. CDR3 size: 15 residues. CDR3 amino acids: CASRAWPGTGYEQYF. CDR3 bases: TGTGCCAGCAGAGCTTGGCCCGGGACAGGGTACGAGCAGTACTTC.

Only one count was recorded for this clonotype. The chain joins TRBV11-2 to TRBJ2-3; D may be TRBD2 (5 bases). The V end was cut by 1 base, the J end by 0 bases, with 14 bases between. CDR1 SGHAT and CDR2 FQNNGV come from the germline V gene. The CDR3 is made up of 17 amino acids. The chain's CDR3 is CASSLGVGSLSTDTQYF. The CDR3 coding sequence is TGTGCCAGCAGCTTAGGAGTAGGGAGTCTTAGCACAGATACGCAGTATTTT. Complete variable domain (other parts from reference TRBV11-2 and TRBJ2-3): EAGVAQSPRYKIIEKRQSVAFWCNPISGHATLYWYQQILGQGPKLLIQFQNNGVVDDSQLPKDRFSAERLKGVDSTLKIQPAKLEDSAVYLCASSLGVGSLSTDTQYFGPGTRLTVL.

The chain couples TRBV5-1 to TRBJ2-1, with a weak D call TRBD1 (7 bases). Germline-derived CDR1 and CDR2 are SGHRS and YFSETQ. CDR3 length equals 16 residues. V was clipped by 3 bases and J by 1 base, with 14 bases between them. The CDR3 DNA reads TGCGCCAGCAGCTGGGACTCGGGACAGTCCTACAATGAGCAGTTCTTC. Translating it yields CASSWDSGQSYNEQFF.

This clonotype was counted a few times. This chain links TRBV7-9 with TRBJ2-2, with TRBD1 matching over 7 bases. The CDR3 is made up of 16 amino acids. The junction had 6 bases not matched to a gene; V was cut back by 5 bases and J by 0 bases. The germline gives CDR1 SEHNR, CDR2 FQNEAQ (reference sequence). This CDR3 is CASSQRGTANTGELFF. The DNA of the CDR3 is TGTGCCAGCAGCCAGAGAGGGACAGCGAACACCGGGGAGCTGTTTTTT.

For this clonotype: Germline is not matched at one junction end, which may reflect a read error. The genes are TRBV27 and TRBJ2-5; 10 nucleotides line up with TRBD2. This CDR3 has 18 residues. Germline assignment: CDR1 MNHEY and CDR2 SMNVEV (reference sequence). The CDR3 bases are TGTGCCATCAGTTTTCGTCCTAGCGGGGGAAGTTGGCAAGAGACCCAGTACTTC. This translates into CAISFRPSGGSWQETQYF.

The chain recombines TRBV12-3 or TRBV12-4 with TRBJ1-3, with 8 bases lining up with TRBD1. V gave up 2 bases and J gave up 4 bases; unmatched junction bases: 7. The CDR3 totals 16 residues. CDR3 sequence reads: CASSLSGQGRGNTIYF. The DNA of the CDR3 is TGTGCCAGCAGTTTATCCGGACAGGGCAGGGGAAACACCATATATTTT.

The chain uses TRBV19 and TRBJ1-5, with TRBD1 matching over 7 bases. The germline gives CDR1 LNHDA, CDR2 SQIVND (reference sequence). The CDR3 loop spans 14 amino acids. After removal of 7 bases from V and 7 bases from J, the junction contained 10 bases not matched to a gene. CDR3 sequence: CASTPDQGVQPQHF. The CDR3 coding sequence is TGTGCCAGTACTCCAGACCAGGGGGTCCAGCCCCAGCATTTT.

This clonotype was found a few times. The DNA for the CDR3 is TGTGCCAGCAGCTTATTCATGAACACTGAAGCTTTCTTT. Amino acids: CASSLFMNTEAFF. This chain links TRBV11-3 with TRBJ1-1; D is ambiguous. The germline gives CDR1 SGHNT, CDR2 YENEEA. This CDR3 is 13 amino acids long. V dropped 2 bases and J dropped 0 bases, with 4 bases sitting between them.

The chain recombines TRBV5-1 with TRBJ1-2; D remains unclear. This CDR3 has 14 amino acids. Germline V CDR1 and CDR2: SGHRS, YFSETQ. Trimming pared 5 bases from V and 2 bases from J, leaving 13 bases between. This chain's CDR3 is CASRPADGNYGYTF. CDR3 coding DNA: TGCGCCAGCAGACCCGCTGACGGAAACTATGGCTACACCTTC.

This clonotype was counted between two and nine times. The CDR3 bases are TGCGCCAGCCGGACCGTTGGTAAGGGGGAAGGAGACAAAAACATTCAGTACTTC. Protein sequence: CASRTVGKGEGDKNIQYF. The chain couples TRBV5-1 to TRBJ2-4; D is possibly TRBD1 (6 bases). Germline CDR1 reads SGHRS; CDR2 reads YFSETQ. Trimming removed 7 bases at V and 3 bases at J, with 26 bases between. The CDR3 length is 18 residues.

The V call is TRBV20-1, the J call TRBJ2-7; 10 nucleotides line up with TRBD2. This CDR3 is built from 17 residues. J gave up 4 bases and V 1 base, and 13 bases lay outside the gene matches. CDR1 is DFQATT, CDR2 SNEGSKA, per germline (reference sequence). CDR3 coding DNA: TGCAGTGCTAGAGTGCAGAGCGGGGGGGCCCGGAGTTACGAGCAGTACTTC. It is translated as CSARVQSGGARSYEQYF.

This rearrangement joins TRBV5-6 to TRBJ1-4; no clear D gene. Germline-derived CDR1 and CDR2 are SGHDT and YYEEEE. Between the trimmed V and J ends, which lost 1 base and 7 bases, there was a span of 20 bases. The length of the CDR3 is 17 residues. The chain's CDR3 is CASSLRVPDLCSEKLFF. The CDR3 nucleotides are TGTGCCAGCAGCTTGAGGGTCCCCGACCTGTGCAGTGAAAAACTGTTTTTT. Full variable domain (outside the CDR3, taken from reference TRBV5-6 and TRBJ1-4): DAGVTQSPTHLIKTRGQQVTLRCSPKSGHDTVSWYQQALGQGPQFIFQYYEEEERQRGNFPDRFSGHQFPNYSSELNVNALLLGDSALYLCASSLRVPDLCSEKLFFGSGTQLSVL.